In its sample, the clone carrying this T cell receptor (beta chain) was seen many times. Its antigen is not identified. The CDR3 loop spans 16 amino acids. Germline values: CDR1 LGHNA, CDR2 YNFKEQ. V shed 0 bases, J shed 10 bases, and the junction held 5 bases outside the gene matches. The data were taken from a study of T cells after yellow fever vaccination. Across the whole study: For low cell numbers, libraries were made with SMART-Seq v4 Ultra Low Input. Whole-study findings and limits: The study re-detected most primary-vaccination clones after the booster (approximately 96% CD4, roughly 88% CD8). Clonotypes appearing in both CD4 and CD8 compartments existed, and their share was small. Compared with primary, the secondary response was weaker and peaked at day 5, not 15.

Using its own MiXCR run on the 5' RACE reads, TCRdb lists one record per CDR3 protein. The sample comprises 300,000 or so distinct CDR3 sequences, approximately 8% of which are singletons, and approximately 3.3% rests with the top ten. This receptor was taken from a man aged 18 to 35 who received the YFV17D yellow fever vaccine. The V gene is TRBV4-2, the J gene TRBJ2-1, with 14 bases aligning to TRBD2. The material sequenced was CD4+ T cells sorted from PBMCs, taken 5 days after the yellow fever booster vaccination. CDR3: CASSQETSGGAWEQFF. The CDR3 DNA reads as TGTGCCAGCAGCCAAGAGACTAGCGGGGGGGCATGGGAGCAGTTCTTC.